The sample holds a few counts of the clone carrying this T cell receptor beta chain. The antigen remains unidentified. Trimming cost V 1 base and J 4 bases, with 14 bases left between them. The CDR3 is 14 residues long. Germline loops: CDR1 GTSNPN, CDR2 SVGIG (reference sequence). This record belongs to a study of T-cell memory formation after mild COVID-19. Study-level information: Most TCR clusters belonged to a single donor. General study points: Clones shrinking from day 15 to 85 showed even CD4/CD8 mixes; later expanders tilted CD4+.

From the 5' RACE reads, TCRdb called clonotypes with MiXCR, one entry per CDR3 protein. The table lists approximately 500,000 distinct CDR3 sequences, approximately 25% of them singletons. The J gene is TRBJ2-7, the V gene TRBV30; no reliable D call. Sequenced: PBMCs or a T cell subset sorted from them (not recorded which). This receptor was obtained from an adult woman who had mild COVID-19 (a few samples of this study predate the infection). Cell type and time point are not known. CDR3 amino acids: CAWSAQRKWYEQYF. The CDR3 DNA follows: TGTGCCTGGAGTGCACAACGCAAATGGTACGAGCAGTACTTC.